This T cell receptor beta chain comes out of a study of post-analysis software for immune sequencing data. Points from the study as a whole: A handful of TRBV segments were significantly more frequent in patients than in controls. TRBV5-6, TRBV5-1 and TRBV20-1 were among these segments.

Carried by the TCR beta cDNA libraries were unique molecular identifiers. Roughly 490,000 cDNA molecules came from around 1 to 10 million T cells. Each CDR3 protein is one row after TCRdb ran MiXCR on the PCR reads. The sample has about 820,000 distinct CDR3 sequences, 53% seen once. Germline-derived CDR1 and CDR2 are SGHVS and FNYEAQ. CDR3 length equals 12 residues. V dropped 11 bases and J dropped 6 bases, with 14 bases sitting between them. As for this clonotype: What it recognizes is unknown.

This sequence joins TRBV7-6 and TRBJ2-1; D is perhaps TRBD1 (5 bases). The sequence was collected from a girl aged 10 to 17 with multiple sclerosis. Material for sequencing was blood. The CDR3 protein is CASLSGFNEQFF. The CDR3 region has the DNA TGTGCCTCACTCTCAGGGTTCAATGAGCAGTTCTTC.